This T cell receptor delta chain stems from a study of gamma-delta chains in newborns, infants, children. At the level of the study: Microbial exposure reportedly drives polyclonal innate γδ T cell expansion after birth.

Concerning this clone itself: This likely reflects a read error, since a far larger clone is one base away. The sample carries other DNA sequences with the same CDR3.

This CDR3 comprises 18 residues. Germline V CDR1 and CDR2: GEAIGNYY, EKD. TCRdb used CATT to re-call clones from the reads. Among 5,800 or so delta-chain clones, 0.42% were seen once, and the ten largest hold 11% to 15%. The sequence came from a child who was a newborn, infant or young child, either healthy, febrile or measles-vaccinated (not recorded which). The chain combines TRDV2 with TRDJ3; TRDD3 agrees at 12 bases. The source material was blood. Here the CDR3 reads CACDTGGYYSWDTRQMFF. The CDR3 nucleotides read TGTGCCTGCGACACTGGGGGATACTACTCCTGGGACACCCGACAGATGTTTTTC.